This is a list of T cell receptor beta chains from one sample in a study of T cells after yellow fever vaccination. TCRdb used MiXCR to reprocess the 5' RACE reads, holding one entry per CDR3 protein. The data contain about 350,000 distinct CDR3 sequences, 8.1% of them singletons. Source: PBMCs, taken about 49 days after the first yellow fever vaccination. The source is a man aged 18 to 30 who received the YFV17D yellow fever vaccine. CDR3s include the opening cysteine and the closing phenylalanine or tryptophan. D genes are given only for firm matches. Size values are once, few and many counts, or a class for expanded clones, and some rows have none.

len	abundance	d_gene	v_gene	j_gene	CDR3aa	CDR3nt
15	.	.	TRBV4-3	TRBJ2-2	CASSQEEQNTGELFF	TGCGCCAGCAGCCAAGAGGAGCAGAACACCGGGGAGCTGTTTTTT
13	few	.	TRBV12-5	TRBJ1-2	CASGLPLGYGYTF	TGTGCTAGTGGTTTGCCCCTCGGGTATGGCTACACCTTC
16	few	TRBD1	TRBV5-5	TRBJ2-2	CASSLGTGAGTGELFF	TGTGCCAGCAGCTTGGGGACAGGGGCAGGCACCGGGGAGCTGTTTTTT
15	.	.	TRBV6-5	TRBJ2-7	CASSYSRGPSYEQYF	TGTGCCAGCAGTTACTCGAGGGGACCCTCCTACGAGCAGTACTTC
16	.	.	TRBV20-1	TRBJ1-4	CSARPTLGGTNEKLFF	TGCAGTGCTAGACCCACATTGGGCGGGACTAATGAAAAACTGTTTTTT
13	.	TRBD1	TRBV10-3	TRBJ2-2	CAISWDSTGELFF	TGTGCCATCAGTTGGGACAGCACCGGGGAGCTGTTTTTT
13	few	.	TRBV5-6	TRBJ2-5	CASSLTEKETQYF	TGTGCCAGCAGCTTGACGGAAAAAGAGACCCAGTACTTC
14	few	.	TRBV4-1	TRBJ2-7	CASSDRDGPYEQYF	TGCGCCAGCAGCGACCGGGACGGCCCCTACGAGCAGTACTTC
13	.	.	TRBV12-3/TRBV12-4	TRBJ2-1	CASSLQQGEEQFF	TGTGCCAGCAGTCTCCAACAGGGTGAAGAGCAGTTCTTC
14	few	.	TRBV20-1	TRBJ1-1	CSASDYRVITEAFF	TGCAGTGCTAGTGATTACAGGGTCATCACTGAAGCTTTCTTT
15	few	.	TRBV29-1	TRBJ1-2	CSARPQDSGFDGYTF	TGCAGCGCGAGACCCCAGGACTCGGGATTCGATGGCTACACCTTC
13	.	.	TRBV19	TRBJ2-1	CASKWPGYNEQFF	TGTGCCAGTAAGTGGCCAGGTTACAATGAGCAGTTCTTC
16	many	TRBD2	TRBV7-2	TRBJ2-3	CASSLRTSPSTDTQYF	TGTGCCAGCAGCTTAAGGACTAGCCCTAGCACAGATACGCAGTATTTT
13	many	.	TRBV7-3	TRBJ2-2	CASSLTDTGELFF	TGTGCCAGCAGCTTAACAGACACCGGGGAGCTGTTTTTT
15	few	.	TRBV4-3	TRBJ2-7	CASSQERAGAYEQYF	TGCGCCAGCAGCCAAGAAAGGGCAGGGGCCTACGAGCAGTACTTC
18	.	TRBD2	TRBV28	TRBJ2-1	CASRPREGLAGGRNEQFF	TGTGCCAGCAGACCTCGGGAGGGACTAGCGGGGGGCCGTAATGAGCAGTTCTTC
18	few	.	TRBV4-1	TRBJ2-6	CASSQVRGGLSGANVLTF	TGCGCCAGCAGCCAAGTTCGAGGGGGACTCTCTGGGGCCAACGTCCTGACTTTC
13	few	.	TRBV29-1	TRBJ1-1	CSVGANFRTEAFF	TGCAGCGTTGGCGCCAACTTCAGGACTGAAGCTTTCTTT
13	few	.	TRBV5-1	TRBJ1-2	CASSLYDNYGYTF	TGCGCCAGCAGCTTGTACGATAACTATGGCTACACCTTC
13	many	TRBD2	TRBV20-1	TRBJ2-5	CSAPRLAEETQYF	TGCAGTGCACCGAGACTAGCGGAAGAGACCCAGTACTTC
15	.	.	TRBV7-9	TRBJ1-6	CASSLLALRESPLHF	TGTGCCAGCAGCTTGCTGGCCCTTAGAGAATCACCCCTCCACTTT
17	few	.	TRBV5-4	TRBJ2-1	CASTWGGPRSSYNEQFF	TGTGCCAGCACCTGGGGGGGCCCTAGAAGCTCCTACAATGAGCAGTTCTTC
11	few	.	TRBV10-3	TRBJ2-7	CAISPDYEQYF	TGTGCCATCAGTCCCGACTACGAGCAGTACTTC
15	.	TRBD2	TRBV20-1	TRBJ2-2	CSARDPGRGTGELFF	TGCAGTGCTAGAGACCCGGGGCGGGGGACCGGGGAGCTGTTTTTT
16	once	.	TRBV15	TRBJ1-5	CATSRDLGTTNQPQHF	TGTGCCACCAGCAGAGATTTAGGTACAACGAATCAGCCCCAGCATTTT
14	.	TRBD2	TRBV12-3/TRBV12-4	TRBJ2-1	CASRTSGGSNEQFF	TGTGCCAGCAGAACTAGCGGGGGAAGCAATGAGCAGTTCTTC
14	many	.	TRBV5-1	TRBJ2-3	CASSLVMGTDTQYF	TGCGCCAGCAGCTTGGTTATGGGCACAGATACGCAGTATTTT
13	many	TRBD2	TRBV29-1	TRBJ2-3	CSAGTSGTDTQYF	TGCAGCGCCGGGACTAGCGGCACAGATACGCAGTATTTT
13	few	.	TRBV7-3	TRBJ2-5	CASSPSAAETQYF	TGTGCCAGCAGCCCCTCGGCAGCAGAGACCCAGTACTTC
13	few	.	TRBV7-9	TRBJ2-1	CASSPTTGREQFF	TGTGCCAGCAGCCCGACGACAGGACGGGAGCAGTTCTTC
13	.	.	TRBV6-1	TRBJ2-5	CASSVIDQETQYF	TGTGCCAGCAGTGTCATTGACCAAGAGACCCAGTACTTC
13	.	.	TRBV29-1	TRBJ2-3	CSVEKGNPDTQYF	TGCAGCGTTGAAAAGGGGAACCCAGATACGCAGTATTTT
15	.	TRBD2	TRBV5-1	TRBJ2-3	CASSLVGGATDTQYF	TGCGCCAGCAGCTTGGTCGGGGGGGCAACAGATACGCAGTATTTT